This T cell receptor beta chain was found in a study of shared clonotypes between healthy human individuals. Study findings and constraints: Owing to a small donor count, the genetic and exposure-history diversity represented was limited. All-four-donor shared clonotypes had higher generation probabilities than non-shared clonotypes did.

Germline V gene lookup returns CDR1 SGHDN and CDR2 FVKESK. The CDR3 has 12 amino acids. V was trimmed by 1 base and J by 4 bases, leaving 5 bases between them. About this clone itself: Its antigen is unidentified. The sample has other DNA sequences that encode this CDR3 too.

The repertoire was sequenced with immunoSEQ multiplex PCR; TCRdb's copy has only in-frame clones and lacks some. The sample lists over a million clones; roughly 96% were seen once. This chain connects TRBV14 to TRBJ2-7; D is unresolved. Sequencing used naive CD4+ T cells sorted from blood. The subset denotes: CD45RA+ positively selected. This TCR came from a man aged 25 to 40 in good health. CDR3 in amino acids: CASSQVSYEQYF. DNA for the CDR3: TGTGCCAGCAGCCAAGTGTCATACGAGCAGTACTTC.